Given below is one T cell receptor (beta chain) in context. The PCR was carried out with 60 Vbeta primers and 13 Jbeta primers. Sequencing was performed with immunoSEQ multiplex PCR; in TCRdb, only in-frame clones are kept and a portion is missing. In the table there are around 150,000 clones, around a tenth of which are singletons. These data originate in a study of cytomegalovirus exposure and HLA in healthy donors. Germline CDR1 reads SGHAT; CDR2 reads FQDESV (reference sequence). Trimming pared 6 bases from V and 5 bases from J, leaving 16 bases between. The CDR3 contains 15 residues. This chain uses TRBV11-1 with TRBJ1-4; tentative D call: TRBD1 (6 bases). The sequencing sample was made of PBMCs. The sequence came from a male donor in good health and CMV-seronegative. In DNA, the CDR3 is TGTGCCAGCAGTCCTTTACAGGGACCGAATGAAAAACTGTTTTTT. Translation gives CASSPLQGPNEKLFF.